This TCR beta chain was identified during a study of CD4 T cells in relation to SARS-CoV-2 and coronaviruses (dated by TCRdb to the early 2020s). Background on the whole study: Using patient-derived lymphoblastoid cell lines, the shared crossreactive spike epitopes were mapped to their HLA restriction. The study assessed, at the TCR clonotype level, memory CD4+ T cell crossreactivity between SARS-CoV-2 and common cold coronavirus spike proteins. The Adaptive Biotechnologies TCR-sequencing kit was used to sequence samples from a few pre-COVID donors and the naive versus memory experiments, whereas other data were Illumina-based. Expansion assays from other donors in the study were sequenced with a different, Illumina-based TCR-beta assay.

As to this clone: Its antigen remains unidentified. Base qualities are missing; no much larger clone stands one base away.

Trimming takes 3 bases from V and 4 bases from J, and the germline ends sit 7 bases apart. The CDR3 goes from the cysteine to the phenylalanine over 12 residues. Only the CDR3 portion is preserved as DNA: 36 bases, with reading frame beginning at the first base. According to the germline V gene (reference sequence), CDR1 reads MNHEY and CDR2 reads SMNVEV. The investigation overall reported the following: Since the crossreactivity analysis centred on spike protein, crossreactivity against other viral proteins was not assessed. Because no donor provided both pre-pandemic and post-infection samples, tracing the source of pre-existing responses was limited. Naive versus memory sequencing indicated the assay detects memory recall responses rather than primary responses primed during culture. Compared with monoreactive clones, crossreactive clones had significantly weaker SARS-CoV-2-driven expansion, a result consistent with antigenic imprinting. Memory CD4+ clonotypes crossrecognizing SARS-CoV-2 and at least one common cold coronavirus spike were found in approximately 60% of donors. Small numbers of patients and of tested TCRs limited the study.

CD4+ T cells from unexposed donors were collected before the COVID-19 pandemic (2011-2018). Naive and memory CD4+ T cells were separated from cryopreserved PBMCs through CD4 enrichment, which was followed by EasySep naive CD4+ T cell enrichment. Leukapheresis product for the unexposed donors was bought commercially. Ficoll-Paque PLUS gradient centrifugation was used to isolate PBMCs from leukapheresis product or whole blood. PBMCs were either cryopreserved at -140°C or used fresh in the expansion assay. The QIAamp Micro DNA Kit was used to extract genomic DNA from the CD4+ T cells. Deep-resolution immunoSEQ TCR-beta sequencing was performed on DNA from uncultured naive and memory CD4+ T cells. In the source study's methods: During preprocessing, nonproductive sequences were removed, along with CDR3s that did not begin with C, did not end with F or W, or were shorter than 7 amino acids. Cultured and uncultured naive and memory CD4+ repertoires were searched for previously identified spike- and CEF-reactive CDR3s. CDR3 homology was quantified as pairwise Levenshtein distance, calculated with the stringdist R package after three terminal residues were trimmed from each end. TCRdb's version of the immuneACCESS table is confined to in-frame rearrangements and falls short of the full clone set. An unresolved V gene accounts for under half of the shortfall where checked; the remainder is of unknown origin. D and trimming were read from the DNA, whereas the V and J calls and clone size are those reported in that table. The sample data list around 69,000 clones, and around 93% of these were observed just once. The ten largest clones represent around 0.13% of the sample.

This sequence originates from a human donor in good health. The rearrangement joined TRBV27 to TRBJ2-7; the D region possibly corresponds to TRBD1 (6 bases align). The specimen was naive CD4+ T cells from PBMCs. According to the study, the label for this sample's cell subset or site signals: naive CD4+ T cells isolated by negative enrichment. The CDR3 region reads CASSLQGYEQYF. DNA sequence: TGTGCCAGCAGTTTGCAGGGGTACGAGCAGTACTTC.